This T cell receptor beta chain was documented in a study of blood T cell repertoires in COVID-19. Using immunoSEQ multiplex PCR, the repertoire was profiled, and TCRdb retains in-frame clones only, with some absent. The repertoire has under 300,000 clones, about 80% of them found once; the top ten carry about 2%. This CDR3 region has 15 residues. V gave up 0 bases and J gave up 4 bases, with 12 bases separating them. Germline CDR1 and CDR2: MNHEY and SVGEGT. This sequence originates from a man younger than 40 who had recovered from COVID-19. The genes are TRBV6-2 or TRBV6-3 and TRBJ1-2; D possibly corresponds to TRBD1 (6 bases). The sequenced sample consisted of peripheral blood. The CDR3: CASSYSWSRGYGYTF. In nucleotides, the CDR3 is TGTGCCAGCAGTTACTCGTGGTCCAGGGGCTATGGCTACACCTTC.